Listed below are T cell receptor beta chains from one sample, sequenced in a study of cytotoxic CD8 clonotypes in ibrutinib-treated CLL. Sequencing was performed with immunoSEQ multiplex PCR; in TCRdb, only in-frame clones are kept and a portion is missing. The sample contains under 200,000 clones, around 84% of which appear only once. The source material was PBMCs, sampled after 12 months of ibrutinib treatment. The receptors here all came from a human donor with chronic lymphocytic leukemia. CDR3s include the opening cysteine and the closing phenylalanine or tryptophan. Each record gives: D gene, J gene, V gene, CDR3 DNA, CDR3 protein. A D gene is named only where the DNA matches it firmly.

D gene: NA
J gene: TRBJ2-5
V gene: TRBV5-4
CDR3 DNA: TGTGCCAGCAGCGCGTCGCAAGAGACCCAGTACTTC
CDR3 protein: CASSASQETQYF

D gene: NA
J gene: TRBJ2-1
V gene: TRBV5-4
CDR3 DNA: TGTGCCAGCAGCCATATCCTTGGGAGTGGGGGGAATGAGCAGTTCTTC
CDR3 protein: CASSHILGSGGNEQFF

D gene: TRBD2
J gene: TRBJ2-5
V gene: TRBV7-2
CDR3 DNA: TGTGCCAGCAGCTTATCTGGCCGGGGGGAGAGGGAGACCCAGTACTTC
CDR3 protein: CASSLSGRGERETQYF

D gene: NA
J gene: TRBJ2-3
V gene: TRBV10-3
CDR3 DNA: TGTGCCATCAGTCCAAGAGATACGCAGTATTTT
CDR3 protein: CAISPRDTQYF

D gene: TRBD1
J gene: TRBJ2-7
V gene: TRBV28
CDR3 DNA: TGTGCCAGCAGCCCGGGACAGCGTACCTACGAGCAGTACTTC
CDR3 protein: CASSPGQRTYEQYF

D gene: TRBD1
J gene: TRBJ1-1
V gene: TRBV10-3
CDR3 DNA: TGTGCCATCAGTGTTTCGGGACAGGAGGTATTAGGGGACACTGAAGCTTTCTTT
CDR3 protein: CAISVSGQEVLGDTEAFF

D gene: NA
J gene: TRBJ2-3
V gene: TRBV28
CDR3 DNA: TGTGCCAGCAGTAGCCCCGGGTCCCCCCTTTCCGATACGCAGTATTTT
CDR3 protein: CASSSPGSPLSDTQYF

D gene: TRBD2
J gene: TRBJ2-7
V gene: TRBV5-8
CDR3 DNA: TGTGCCAGCAGCCCCCTCGGGGGGACGCGCTCCTACGAGCAGTACTTC
CDR3 protein: CASSPLGGTRSYEQYF

D gene: NA
J gene: TRBJ1-3
V gene: TRBV6-1
CDR3 DNA: TGTGCCAGCAGTGAAGCCGGGGGTTCTGGAAACACCATATATTTT
CDR3 protein: CASSEAGGSGNTIYF

D gene: NA
J gene: TRBJ2-7
V gene: TRBV28
CDR3 DNA: TGTGCCAGCAGTCCCTTGGGAGATTCAGAATTCTACGAGCAGTACTTC
CDR3 protein: CASSPLGDSEFYEQYF

D gene: NA
J gene: TRBJ2-5
V gene: TRBV11-2
CDR3 DNA: TGTGCCAGCAGCAACGCGGACATGATGCAAGAGACCCAGTACTTC
CDR3 protein: CASSNADMMQETQYF

D gene: NA
J gene: TRBJ1-6
V gene: TRBV11-2
CDR3 DNA: TGTGCCAGCAGCTTAGACTGGGGTTCATACAATTCACCCCTCCACTTT
CDR3 protein: CASSLDWGSYNSPLHF

D gene: NA
J gene: TRBJ2-2
V gene: TRBV7-2
CDR3 DNA: TGTGCCAGCAGGATTCGGCCTAGGTCGAAGACCGGGGAGCTGTTTTTT
CDR3 protein: CASRIRPRSKTGELFF

D gene: NA
J gene: TRBJ2-7
V gene: TRBV7-2
CDR3 DNA: TGTGCCAGCAGCTTAGAGACCGGGAGATCCTACGAGCAGTACTTC
CDR3 protein: CASSLETGRSYEQYF

D gene: NA
J gene: TRBJ2-3
V gene: TRBV9
CDR3 DNA: TGTGCCAGCAGCGCCCCCGGGGACACCGTTCGGTCTCGTACGCAGTATTTT
CDR3 protein: CASSAPGDTVRSRTQYF

D gene: NA
J gene: TRBJ1-4
V gene: TRBV15
CDR3 DNA: TGTGCCACCAGCAGGCAAGCTGCAACTAATGAAAAACTGTTTTTT
CDR3 protein: CATSRQAATNEKLFF

D gene: TRBD1
J gene: TRBJ2-7
V gene: TRBV7-6
CDR3 DNA: TGTGCCAGCAGCTTGACCGGGACAGGGGTCCACGAGCAGTACTTC
CDR3 protein: CASSLTGTGVHEQYF

D gene: TRBD1
J gene: TRBJ1-1
V gene: TRBV19
CDR3 DNA: TGTGCCAGTAGGGGGACAGTTGAAGCTTTCTTT
CDR3 protein: CASRGTVEAFF